The 32 T cell receptor beta chains given below trace back to one sample, sequenced in a study of T cells in Graves' hyperthyroidism and ophthalmopathy. TCR beta CDR3 sequences were amplified from RNA transcripts. During a first-round RT-PCR of the TCR CDR3, the HTBI primer set was used. Each CDR3 protein is one row after TCRdb ran MiXCR on the multiplex PCR reads. The sample lists some 600,000 distinct CDR3 sequences, approximately 15% occurring once. The sequenced sample consisted of blood. Receptors originate from a woman aged 25 to 39 with Graves' hyperthyroidism that later progressed to Graves' ophthalmopathy.

This clonotype was detected ten times or more. The chain links TRBV12-3 or TRBV12-4 to TRBJ1-1; D unclear. V was trimmed by 5 bases and J by 2 bases, leaving 9 bases between them. The CDR3 consists of 13 residues. The CDR3 reads CASSPPSNTEAFF. The CDR3 DNA reads TGTGCCAGCAGTCCCCCCAGCAACACTGAAGCTTTCTTT.

This clonotype appeared many times. The rearrangement joins TRBV12-3 or TRBV12-4 to TRBJ1-6, with 7 bases that match TRBD1. V was clipped by 4 bases and J by 7 bases; unmatched bases: 7. The CDR3 sequence is 15 residues long. CDR3: CASSSRDSWNSPLHF. CDR3 DNA: TGTGCCAGCAGTTCTCGGGACAGCTGGAATTCACCCCTCCACTTT.

Of note for this clonotype: An end of the junction differs from the germline gene, which may be a read error. The chain combines TRBV6-1 with TRBJ1-1; possible D gene TRBD1, 5 bases. Germline lookup yields CDR1 MNHNS and CDR2 SASEGT. This CDR3 has 13 residues. CDR3 in DNA: TGTACCAGCAGGGTAGACATAAGGCTTGAAGCTTTCTTT. This codes for CTSRVDIRLEAFF.

This clonotype was seen a few times. This chain links TRBV6-2 or TRBV6-3 with TRBJ1-6; no definite D call. This CDR3 contains 12 residues. Germline CDR1 MNHEY, CDR2 SVGEGT. The ends were cut back, 0 bases at V and 10 bases at J, with 4 bases in the middle. This chain's CDR3 is CASSYSRSPLHF. The DNA for the CDR3 is TGTGCCAGCAGTTACTCGAGATCACCCCTCCACTTT.

This clonotype was detected many times. This rearrangement joins TRBV29-1 to TRBJ1-1; 8 nucleotides align to TRBD1. Unmatched junction bases numbered 10, after V lost 6 bases and J lost 1 base. Per germline, CDR1 SQVTM and CDR2 ANQGSEA. The length of the CDR3 is 15 residues. The CDR3 loop is CSVGPGTGSNTEAFF. The CDR3 bases are TGCAGCGTAGGTCCCGGGACAGGTTCGAACACTGAAGCTTTCTTT.

This clonotype showed up many times. The rearrangement uses TRBV7-8 and TRBJ1-4; D is undetermined. The CDR3 has 15 residues. Germline values: CDR1 SGHVS, CDR2 FQNEAQ. V lost 6 bases and J lost 4, with 15 bases in between. CDR3 coding DNA: TGTGCCAGCAGTCACATCCCTGCGTATAATGAAAAACTGTTTTTT. This encodes CASSHIPAYNEKLFF.

The rearrangement uses TRBV12-3 or TRBV12-4 and TRBJ1-1; D perhaps matches TRBD1 (5 bases). This CDR3 is 12 amino acids long. The V and J ends lost 7 bases and 4 bases respectively, with 10 bases between them. The CDR3 coding sequence is TGTGCCAGCACCGTCGGGGGCACTGAAGCTTTCTTT. Its protein is CASTVGGTEAFF.

The rearrangement links TRBV6-1 to TRBJ2-7; 11 bases are shared with TRBD2. The J segment lost 7 bases and the V segment lost 5 bases, leaving 7 bases of the junction unmatched. The CDR3 covers 14 residues. Germline V gene sequence: CDR1 MNHNS, CDR2 SASEGT. This CDR3 reads CASSHSGRADEQYF. In nucleotides, the CDR3 is TGTGCCAGCAGTCATAGCGGGAGGGCCGATGAGCAGTACTTC.

This chain joins TRBV19 and TRBJ1-5; D is unresolved. The CDR3 has 10 residues. From germline, CDR1 is LNHDA and CDR2 SQIVND (reference sequence). V was cut by 5 bases and J by 9 bases, with 5 bases left in between. Here the CDR3 DNA reads TGTGCCAGTAGTGTGAGGCCCCAGCATTTT. Translating it yields CASSVRPQHF.

CDR3 nucleotides: TGTGCCAGCAGCCCCGGGACGAGGGACAATGAGCAGTTCTTC. This sequence encodes CASSPGTRDNEQFF. V gene TRBV9 combines with J gene TRBJ2-1; either TRBD1 or TRBD2 may fit D (5 bases each). Trimming left V 4 bases short and J 5 bases short, with 13 bases between. This CDR3 has 14 residues. Looked up from germline, CDR1 is SGDLS and CDR2 is YYNGEE.

This clonotype showed up many times. The chain joins TRBV5-1 to TRBJ2-2; D ambiguous. This CDR3 region has 16 residues. Trimming removed 0 bases at V and 4 bases at J, with 13 bases between. Germline lookup yields CDR1 SGHRS and CDR2 YFSETQ. The CDR3 DNA is TGCGCCAGCAGCTTGGCCGCAGGAAGTTTCACCGGGGAGCTGTTTTTT. As protein: CASSLAAGSFTGELFF.

The table lists this clonotype with many counts. The CDR3 DNA reads as TGCGCCAGCAGCCGCGTGTCAGGGGGGACGAACACTGAAGCTTTCTTT. The encoded protein is CASSRVSGGTNTEAFF. The rearrangement uses TRBV5-1 and TRBJ1-1, with 7 bases aligning to TRBD1. Germline CDR1 is SGHRS and CDR2 is YFSETQ. V was clipped by 4 bases and J by 1 base; unmatched bases: 10. The CDR3 loop spans 16 amino acids.

This clonotype was counted between two and nine times. The V gene is TRBV6-1, the J gene TRBJ1-2; TRBD1 aligns across 8 bases. Germline-derived CDR1 and CDR2 are MNHNS and SASEGT. The CDR3 covers 15 residues. V shed 7 bases and J 6 bases; nucleotides not matched to a gene: 13. CDR3 amino acids: CASIVTIGTGDGYTF. The CDR3 DNA is TGTGCCAGCATCGTAACTATAGGGACAGGTGATGGCTACACCTTC.

For this clonotype: Possible read error: a much larger clone is one base away. The rearrangement joins TRBV24-1 to TRBJ1-2; D gene unclear. Germline V gives CDR1 KGHDR, CDR2 SFDVKD. The V and J ends lost 0 bases and 8 bases respectively, with 12 bases between them. CDR3 length: 14 amino acids. The CDR3, as DNA: TGTGCCACCAGTGATTTGGGCAGCGTGGGAGGCTACACCTTC. The encoded protein is CATSDLGSVGGYTF.

This clonotype has a handful of counts. This chain connects TRBV14 to TRBJ1-2, with unresolved D. The V and J ends lost 4 bases and 0 bases respectively, with 6 bases between them. The CDR3 consists of 13 residues. Germline loops: CDR1 SGHDN, CDR2 FVKESK. For the CDR3, the DNA is TGTGCCAGCAGCCGGGTGGCTAACTATGGCTACACCTTC. The encoded protein is CASSRVANYGYTF.

At least ten counts were recorded for this clonotype. In DNA form, the CDR3 reads TGTGCTAGTGGTTTGGTATCGGCAGGGGGCGTCGGCTACACCTTC. Its protein product is CASGLVSAGGVGYTF. This chain links TRBV12-5 with TRBJ1-2; the match to TRBD1 covers 8 bases. V shed 0 bases and J 8 bases; nucleotides not matched to a gene: 8. Germline V gene lookup returns CDR1 LGHNT and CDR2 FRNRAP. This CDR3 contains 15 residues.

There are a few counts of this clonotype. The chain combines TRBV15 with TRBJ1-5, with 8 bases matching TRBD1. The CDR3 sequence is 16 residues long. The germline CDR1 and CDR2 sequences are LNHNV and YYDKDF (reference sequence). The J segment lost 3 bases and the V segment lost 1 base, leaving 5 bases of the junction unmatched. The CDR3: CATSRVTGANNQPQHF. CDR3 DNA sequence: TGTGCCACCAGCAGAGTGACAGGGGCGAACAATCAGCCCCAGCATTTT.

V and J are TRBV10-1 and TRBJ1-4; tentatively, D is TRBD1 (5 bases). This CDR3 has 14 residues. Germline V gene data show CDR1 as WNHNN and CDR2 as SYGVQD (reference sequence). V was cut by 8 bases and J by 4 bases, with 14 bases left in between. The CDR3 spells CASPRDGYNEKLFF. The CDR3 coding sequence is TGCGCCAGCCCCCGGGACGGTTATAATGAAAAACTGTTTTTT.

In this sample, this clonotype turned up a few times. The chain links TRBV10-3 to TRBJ1-5; 7 bases map to TRBD1. In germline, CDR1 is ENHRY, CDR2 SYGVKD. J was trimmed by 4 bases and V by 11 bases; bases with no gene match: 23. This CDR3 is built from 18 residues. The CDR3 region is CAAGRSQGGRLINQPQHF. The DNA for the CDR3 is TGTGCCGCCGGAAGATCCCAGGGGGGAAGGTTGATAAATCAGCCCCAGCATTTT.

This clonotype was picked up many times. The chain has TRBV19 and TRBJ1-1; D might be TRBD1 (6 bases). This CDR3 has 14 amino acids. The V gene's germline CDR1 is LNHDA and CDR2 SQIVND (reference sequence). Trimming took off 6 bases at V and 6 bases at J, with 17 bases between the two ends. The CDR3 is CASSLQGPGAEAFF. The DNA of the CDR3 is TGTGCCAGTAGCCTTCAGGGGCCTGGGGCTGAAGCTTTCTTT.

This clonotype was seen repeatedly, ten times or more. This rearrangement joins TRBV24-1 to TRBJ2-3; TRBD2 might be the D (6 bases). V lost 11 bases to trimming and J lost 5 bases, with 22 bases between them. CDR3 size: 15 residues. CDR1 is KGHDR, CDR2 SFDVKD, per germline. CDR3 nucleotide sequence: TGTGCCAAAGCCGGAGGGCCGAGTATCGAAGATACGCAGTATTTT. This gives the protein CAKAGGPSIEDTQYF.

This clonotype was counted ten times or more. The chain couples TRBV5-1 to TRBJ1-1; 7 bases line up with TRBD1. Looked up from germline, CDR1 is SGHRS and CDR2 is YFSETQ. The CDR3 length is 15 residues. J lost 4 bases, V lost 1 base, and 7 bases had no gene match. The CDR3 protein is CASSLRTGGVTEAFF. Here the CDR3 DNA reads TGCGCCAGCAGCTTGCGGACAGGAGGAGTCACTGAAGCTTTCTTT.

V usage is TRBV3-1 and J usage is TRBJ2-3, with D possibly being TRBD1 or TRBD2 (5 bases each). Germline CDR1 and CDR2: LGHDT and YNNKEL (reference sequence). Trimming shortened V by 0 bases and J by 5 bases, and 6 bases separated the two germline ends. This CDR3 has 13 residues. CDR3 in DNA: TGTGCCAGCAGCCAAGATGGGGGAGATACGCAGTATTTT. This encodes CASSQDGGDTQYF.

This clonotype was picked up many times. The chain carries TRBV28 and TRBJ1-1; D is perhaps TRBD1 (5 bases). With 1 base removed from V and 4 bases from J, the gap between germline ends came to 10 bases. The CDR3 is 14 residues long. Germline V lookup: CDR1 MDHEN, CDR2 SYDVKM. In DNA form, the CDR3 reads TGTGCCAGCAGTTTATCATGGGGGGGCACTGAAGCTTTCTTT. This codes for CASSLSWGGTEAFF.

This clonotype came up many times. This chain connects TRBV20-1 to TRBJ2-1; 9 nucleotides agree with TRBD1. The CDR3 spans 15 residues. Germline CDR1 and CDR2: DFQATT and SNEGSKA (reference sequence). The V and J ends lost 3 bases and 2 bases, in that order; junction bases with no gene match: 5. The CDR3 DNA reads as TGCAGTGCTAGGATACAGGGGGCGGCCTACAATGAGCAGTTCTTC. It encodes CSARIQGAAYNEQFF.

This clonotype was picked up many times. The genes are TRBV4-3 and TRBJ1-6, with 8 bases matching TRBD1. This CDR3 has 14 residues. Looked up from germline, CDR1 is LGHNA and CDR2 is YSLEER. V lost 2 bases and J lost 9; bases outside the gene matches: 3. This CDR3 reads CASSQLTGASPLHF. The CDR3 nucleotides read TGCGCCAGCAGCCAACTGACAGGGGCTTCACCCCTCCACTTT.

This clonotype was picked up many times. The rearrangement uses TRBV20-1 and TRBJ1-5, with 7 bases that match TRBD1. Germline-derived CDR1 and CDR2 are DFQATT and SNEGSKA (reference sequence). The junction had 6 bases not matched to a gene; V was cut back by 6 bases and J by 4 bases. This CDR3 has 13 residues. In nucleotides, the CDR3 is TGCAGTGCCTTCGGGACAGCTAATCAGCCCCAGCATTTT. Its protein product is CSAFGTANQPQHF.

This clonotype has ten or more counts. This sequence joins TRBV16 and TRBJ1-1; no clear D gene. This CDR3 is 15 amino acids long. V was clipped by 0 bases and J by 0 bases, with 8 bases between them. Germline V gene lookup returns CDR1 KGHSY and CDR2 FQNENV. CDR3 bases: TGTGCCAGCAGCCAATCGCGGCTGTTGAACACTGAAGCTTTCTTT. It codes for CASSQSRLLNTEAFF.

The CDR3 DNA reads as TGTGCCTGGAGTGGTACTGGGATGGGTGAGCAGTTCTTC. Translation: CAWSGTGMGEQFF. V is TRBV30 and J is TRBJ2-1; D gene ambiguous. The V end lost 1 base, the J end lost 9 bases, and 13 bases lay between the germline ends. The CDR3 contains 13 residues. The V gene's germline CDR1 is GTSNPN and CDR2 SVGIG (reference sequence). The entire variable domain, with the rest obtained from reference TRBV30 and TRBJ2-1, is as follows: SQTIHQWPATLVQPVGSPLSLECTVEGTSNPNLYWYRQAAGRGLQLLFYSVGIGQISSEVPQNLSASRPQDRQFILSSKKLLLSDSGFYLCAWSGTGMGEQFFGPGTRLTVL.

In this sample, this clonotype turned up many times. V is TRBV28 and J is TRBJ2-1, with 7 bases that match TRBD2. Germline CDR1 is MDHEN and CDR2 is SYDVKM. This CDR3 is built from 12 residues. The CDR3 here is CAGGGSYNEQFF. For the CDR3, the DNA is TGTGCGGGGGGGGGATCCTACAATGAGCAGTTCTTC.

The CDR3 DNA reads TGTGCCAGCAGTGAAGTTCCCCGAACTGAAGCTTTCTTT. Protein product: CASSEVPRTEAFF. The J gene is TRBJ1-1, the V gene TRBV6-1, with no clear D. V shed 1 base and J shed 5 bases, with 8 bases lying between them. CDR3 length: 13 residues. Germline V gene lookup returns CDR1 MNHNS and CDR2 SASEGT.

This clonotype was picked up many times. The chain combines TRBV6-2 or TRBV6-3 with TRBJ1-6; 8 nucleotides agree with TRBD1. The CDR3 totals 21 residues. V was pared by 3 bases and J by 7 bases, with 23 bases of the junction left unmatched. Germline V gene sequence: CDR1 MNHEY, CDR2 SVGEGT. The CDR3 coding sequence is TGTGCCAGCAGTTATCATGCGGGGGCCGGGACAGGTGGCTTTCGGAATTCACCCCTCCACTTT. Translation: CASSYHAGAGTGGFRNSPLHF.